This section outlines one T cell receptor (beta chain) sequence together with its context. This clone's antigen is unknown. No quality values exist for individual bases; no much larger clone is one base distant. This sample was taken from a study of blood T cell repertoires in COVID-19 (TCRdb year 2020). In terms of the full investigation: Samples from collaborators originated in the United States, Italy and Spain and spanned both the acute and convalescent phases of COVID-19. Where HLA class I and class II types were available, the types were taken from metadata supplied by the sample provider, not from assay-based typing. The repertoires were released in a freely available public database intended as a resource for research on the immune response to SARS-CoV-2. The dataset comprised deeply sampled blood TCRbeta repertoires from subjects exposed to, actively infected with, or recovered from COVID-19. The material from the prospective study consisted of cDNA or gDNA derived from T cells, B-cell-depleted T cells, or PBMCs. The samples were drawn from two sources: the first 160 participants of the ongoing ImmuneRACE study, and about 1,300 subjects contributed by 6 global collaborators. Sample metadata almost always included a de-identified subject ID, COVID-19 status, age in years and sex. The full study reports these points: The quantity of clinical and demographic metadata differed by source and by participant and was supplied without curation.

TCRbeta CDR3 regions were amplified from genomic DNA by means of the immunoSEQ Assay, a bias-controlled multiplex PCR. Processing in the source paper ran as follows. The number of nucleated cells in each sample was estimated from the amplification of reference gene primers within the assay. To quantify the absolute abundance of each unique TCRbeta CDR3 rearrangement, sequence reads were collapsed and filtered. For each sample, productive Simpson clonality was calculated by taking the square root of Simpson's diversity index across productive rearrangements. In TCRdb, the immuneACCESS table is reduced to in-frame sequences with V and J assigned. These tables do not hold every clone; where another copy was compared, an unresolved V gene accounts for under half, and the others remain unexplained. For V, J and clone size, that table is used; D and trimming come from the DNA. The sample records some 340,000 clones, over 70% of which are singletons. The top ten constitute approximately 3.1% of the sample.

The germline ends are 6 bases apart after V is trimmed by 5 bases and J by 0 bases. CDR1 and CDR2, looked up from the germline V gene, are SGHNT and YENEEA. Reading from cysteine to phenylalanine, the CDR3 counts 13 amino acids. CDR3 DNA is the only sequence kept; it has 39 bases, read in frame from the first base. The collaborating institutions used their own protocols to collect whole blood in K2EDTA tubes. For TCRbeta analysis, collaborator samples were shipped as frozen whole blood, as isolated PBMCs, or as DNA extracted from either sample type. The sequenced material came from peripheral blood. This TCR came from a young man with active or convalescent COVID-19. The sequence joins TRBV11-3 to TRBJ2-3, with no D gene named confidently. CDR3 sequence: CASSRDSTDTQYF. The sequenced DNA is TGTGCCAGCAGCCGCGATAGCACAGATACGCAGTATTTT.